This TCR beta chain derives from a study of OX40 agonist ivuxolimab in advanced cancers. Study as a whole: Mean age approximately 66 years, range about 23 to 85; just over 80% male.

J was trimmed by 0 bases and V by 0 bases; bases with no gene match: 1. The germline gives CDR1 SGHTA, CDR2 FQGTGA. The CDR3 length is 16 residues. Profiled with immunoSEQ multiplex PCR; TCRdb holds only in-frame clones, not every one. The sample carries approximately 60,000 clones, 88% recorded once. Study-level results: Expanded clones were, on average, more numerous among CD8+ T cells than CD4+. Dose levels from 0.1 to 3.0 mg/kg saw CD4+ and CD8+ blood T cells expand clonally by week 6.

Points on this clone: Antigen: not known.

The origin of this receptor is an adult with an advanced solid tumor such as melanoma, head and neck, liver or kidney cancer. Here the sequenced sample was CD4+ or CD8+ T cells sorted from blood, taken in a trial of the OX40 agonist ivuxolimab. The J gene is TRBJ2-1, the V gene TRBV7-3, with 8 bases that match TRBD2. The CDR3 DNA sequence: TGTGCCAGCAGCTTAACGGCGGGAGGCTCCTACAATGAGCAGTTCTTC. Translation: CASSLTAGGSYNEQFF.